This TCR beta chain was profiled in a study of neurological immune-mediated disorders. The unsorted libraries originated from 2 million PBMCs kept at -80 C. Broader study findings: HTLV-1-associated myelopathy ranked highest for TCR clonal expansion and multiple sclerosis lowest, beneath healthy controls.

The cDNA was synthesized by 5'RACE incorporating 10-nucleotide random UMIs. Over 170 million TCR-beta sequences, together covering 15-18 subjects, were produced by every individual sequencing run that was carried out. TCRdb processed the 5' RACE reads anew with MiXCR; each CDR3 protein has one entry. Altogether approximately 87,000 distinct CDR3 sequences are present, less than 15% being singletons, with the ten largest covering more than 6%. This clonotype has ten or more counts. Its target is not known. CDR3 length: 15 residues. V gave up 2 bases and J gave up 1 base, with 12 bases separating them. From germline, CDR1 is SGHRS and CDR2 YFSETQ.

This receptor was obtained from a woman between 45 and 60 years old in good health. The sequencing input was PBMCs. The chain is built from TRBV5-1 and TRBJ2-5; possibly TRBD1 for D (5 bases). The CDR3 loop is CASSFPRQPQETQYF. Written as DNA, the CDR3 is TGCGCCAGCAGCTTCCCCCGACAGCCCCAAGAGACCCAGTACTTC.